The text below deals with one TCR beta chain. How the authors handled the data: It was from reference gene primer amplification that nucleated cell counts were estimated. TCRdb's copy holds only in-frame clones and misses some; the assay was immunoSEQ multiplex PCR. V, J and clone size are taken as reported in that table, and D and trimming were inferred from the DNA itself. The data show 250,000 or so clones, approximately 82% seen once. J gave up 9 bases and V 0 bases, and 11 bases lay outside the gene matches. CDR3 length equals 16 residues. CDR1 is SGHRS and CDR2 is YFSETQ in the germline V gene. This entry is derived from a study of blood T cell repertoires in COVID-19. Whole-study context: The United States, Italy and Spain were the sources of the acute and convalescent COVID-19 samples. T cells, B-cell-depleted T cells, or PBMCs provided the cDNA or gDNA that served as material.

This receptor was taken from a woman aged 18-30 years with acute or convalescent COVID-19. The sequenced sample was peripheral blood. This sequence joins TRBV5-1 and TRBJ2-1; 8 nucleotides align to TRBD2. CDR3 region: CASSLGASGYPGEQFF. The CDR3 DNA follows: TGCGCCAGCAGCTTGGGTGCTAGCGGGTACCCGGGTGAGCAGTTCTTC.